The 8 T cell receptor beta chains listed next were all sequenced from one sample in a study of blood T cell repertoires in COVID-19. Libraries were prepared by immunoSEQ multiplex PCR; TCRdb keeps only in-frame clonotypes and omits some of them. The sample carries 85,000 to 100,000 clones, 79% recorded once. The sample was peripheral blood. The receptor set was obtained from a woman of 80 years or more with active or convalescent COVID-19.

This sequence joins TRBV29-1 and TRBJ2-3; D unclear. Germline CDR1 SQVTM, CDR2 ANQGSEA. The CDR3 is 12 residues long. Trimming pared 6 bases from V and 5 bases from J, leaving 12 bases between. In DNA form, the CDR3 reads TGCAGCGTGGCGGTATCGGGAGATACGCAGTATTTT. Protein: CSVAVSGDTQYF.

CDR3 sequence reads: CASSPGHGTGETF. The CDR3 DNA reads as TGTGCCAGCAGCCCGGGCCACGGGACAGGGGAGACCTTC. The chain links TRBV5-6 to TRBJ1-2, with TRBD1 matching 10 bases. The CDR3 spans 13 residues. Germline CDR1 and CDR2: SGHDT and YYEEEE. The junction had 11 bases not matched to a gene; V was cut back by 4 bases and J by 14 bases.

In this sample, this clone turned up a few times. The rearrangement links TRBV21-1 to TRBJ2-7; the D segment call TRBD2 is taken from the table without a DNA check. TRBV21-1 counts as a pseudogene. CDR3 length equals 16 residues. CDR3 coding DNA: TGTGCCAGCAGCAGAGCGACCGGGACTTCAAAATACGAGCAGTACTTC. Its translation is CASSRATGTSKYEQYF.

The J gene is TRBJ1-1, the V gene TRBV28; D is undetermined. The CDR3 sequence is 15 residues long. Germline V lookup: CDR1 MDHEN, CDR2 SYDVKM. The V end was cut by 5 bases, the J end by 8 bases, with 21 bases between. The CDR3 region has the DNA TGTGCCAGCAGTCCCCCGTTGACCGTCCCTAGGGAAGCTTTCTTT. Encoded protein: CASSPPLTVPREAFF.

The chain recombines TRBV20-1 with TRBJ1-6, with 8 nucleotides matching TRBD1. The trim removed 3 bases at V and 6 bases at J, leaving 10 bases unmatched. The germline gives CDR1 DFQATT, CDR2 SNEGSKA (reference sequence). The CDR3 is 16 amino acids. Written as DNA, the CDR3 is TGCAGTGCTAGTTCGCAGGGGGCATTAAGTAATTCACCCCTCCACTTT. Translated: CSASSQGALSNSPLHF.

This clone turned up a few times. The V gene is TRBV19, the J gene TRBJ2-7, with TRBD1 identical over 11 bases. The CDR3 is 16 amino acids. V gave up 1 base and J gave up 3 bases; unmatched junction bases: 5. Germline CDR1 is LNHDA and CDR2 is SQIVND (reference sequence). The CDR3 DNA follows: TGTGCCAGTAGTATAGCGGGACAGGGGGGATTCTACGAGCAGTACTTC. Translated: CASSIAGQGGFYEQYF.

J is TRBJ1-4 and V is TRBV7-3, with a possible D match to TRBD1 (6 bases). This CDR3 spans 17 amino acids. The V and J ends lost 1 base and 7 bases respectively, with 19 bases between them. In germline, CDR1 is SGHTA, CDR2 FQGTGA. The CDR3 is CASSLRAGTGRAEKLFF. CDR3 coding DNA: TGTGCCAGCAGCTTAAGGGCCGGCACAGGGAGGGCTGAAAAACTGTTTTTT.

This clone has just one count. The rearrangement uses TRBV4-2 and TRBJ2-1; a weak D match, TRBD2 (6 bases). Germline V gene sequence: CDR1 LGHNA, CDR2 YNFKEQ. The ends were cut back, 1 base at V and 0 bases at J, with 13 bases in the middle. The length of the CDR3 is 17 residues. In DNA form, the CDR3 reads TGTGCCAGCAGCCAAGGATCAAGCGGGTACTCCTACAATGAGCAGTTCTTC. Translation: CASSQGSSGYSYNEQFF.